This T cell receptor (beta chain) appears in the sequencing data of a study of beta chain features in type 1 diabetes. Whole-study context: Sorted cells, approximately 110 million in number, were examined across all samples.

This CDR3 comprises 14 residues. Trimming at V came to 0 bases and at J to 6 bases, leaving 3 bases not matched to a gene. Looked up from germline, CDR1 is SGHRS and CDR2 is YFSETQ. The study reverse transcribed the entire isolated RNA, so it sequenced expressed TCRB transcripts. Clones were sequenced by immunoSEQ multiplex PCR, and TCRdb holds only the in-frame ones, with some missing. The profile shows some 240,000 clones, about 11% of them singletons. This clone was counted many times. The source material was central memory CD4+ T cells from blood. V and J are TRBV5-1 and TRBJ2-7, with 10 bases identical to TRBD1. The receptor comes from a man aged 18-30 years in good health. CDR3 region: CASSLVDRGSEQYF. CDR3 sequence (DNA): TGCGCCAGCAGCTTGGTGGACAGGGGGAGCGAGCAGTACTTC.